Given below is one T cell receptor beta chain in context. Source study methods: Nucleated cell counts were estimated from reference gene primer amplification. The assay was immunoSEQ multiplex PCR, and TCRdb's table has in-frame clones only and misses some. Clone size and V and J calls were adopted from that table, with D and trimming inferred from the DNA. This table holds 85,000 to 100,000 clones, over 75% found once. This CDR3 is built from 16 residues. Per the germline V gene, CDR1 is SGDLS and CDR2 is YYNGEE. V was clipped by 0 bases and J by 1 base; unmatched bases: 5. This record belongs to a study of blood T cell repertoires in COVID-19. Study-level information: Samples of COVID-19 (acute and convalescent) were obtained from the United States, Italy and Spain. T cells, B-cell-depleted T cells, or PBMCs provided the cDNA or gDNA that served as material.

The clonotype was recovered from a man in his fifties or sixties with acute or convalescent COVID-19. The V call is TRBV9, the J call TRBJ2-7; TRBD1 aligns across 9 bases. Sequenced: peripheral blood. In DNA form, the CDR3 reads TGTGCCAGCAGCGTAGCCGGGACAGGGAGTTCCTACGAGCAGTACTTC. Amino acids: CASSVAGTGSSYEQYF.